The 27 T cell receptor beta chains below all came from one sample that was sequenced in a study of technical replicates of blood from several donors. TCRdb's copy holds only in-frame clones and misses some; the assay was immunoSEQ multiplex PCR. This sample has around 60,000 clones, with almost 95% found just once. Material: PBMCs. These receptors all come from a human donor in good health. Some clones in this sample may be carry-over from other donors' samples.

The chain joins TRBV19 to TRBJ1-5; D is perhaps TRBD1 (6 bases). CDR3 length: 15 amino acids. The germline gives CDR1 LNHDA, CDR2 SQIVND (reference sequence). With 10 bases removed from V and 3 bases from J, the gap between germline ends came to 19 bases. The CDR3 nucleotides read TGTGCCACCGAGGGGGGGGTAGTAAACAATCAGCCCCAGCATTTT. Translation gives CATEGGVVNNQPQHF.

The chain has TRBV6-5 and TRBJ2-7; 8 nucleotides match TRBD1. With 7 bases clipped from V and 3 bases from J, the junction kept 11 bases outside the gene matches. CDR3 length: 15 residues. Germline CDR1 MNHEY, CDR2 SVGAGI. CDR3 amino acids: CASKQHDRGSYEQYF. Here the CDR3 DNA reads TGTGCCAGCAAGCAACACGACAGGGGAAGCTACGAGCAGTACTTC.

This chain connects TRBV6-6 to TRBJ1-2; the D is unclear. V lost 9 bases and J 8 bases, leaving 25 bases between the germline ends. CDR1 is MNHNY, CDR2 SVGAGI, per germline (reference sequence). The CDR3 totals 15 residues. CDR3 nucleotide sequence: TGTGCCAGTCAATCCGGCACGACGGTCCTGAGGGGCTACACCTTC. Amino acids: CASQSGTTVLRGYTF.

This chain's CDR3 is CASTLTGDNDGYTF. In DNA form, the CDR3 reads TGTGCCAGCACCCTGACAGGGGATAATGATGGCTACACCTTC. The chain uses TRBV9 and TRBJ1-2, with 8 bases lining up with TRBD1. J lost 6 bases, V lost 6 bases, and 10 bases had no gene match. CDR1 is SGDLS, CDR2 YYNGEE, per germline. CDR3 size: 14 residues.

The V and J genes are TRBV2 and TRBJ1-5; 7 bases are shared with TRBD1. The junction had 5 bases not matched to a gene; V was cut back by 3 bases and J by 9 bases. The CDR3 sequence is 13 residues long. Germline assignment: CDR1 SNHLY and CDR2 FYNNEI. In DNA, the CDR3 is TGTGCCAGCAGTGAGGACAGGAAAGGGCCCCAGCATTTT. The encoded protein is CASSEDRKGPQHF.

The DNA for the CDR3 is TGTGCCAGCAGCTCAAGGACAGGACTCTATAATTCACCCCTCCACTTT. This translates into CASSSRTGLYNSPLHF. The chain couples TRBV5-4 to TRBJ1-6, with 7 bases that match TRBD1. Trimming at V came to 3 bases and at J to 3 bases, leaving 6 bases not matched to a gene. Germline assignment: CDR1 SGHNT and CDR2 YYREEE (reference sequence). CDR3 length: 16 amino acids.

The count of this clone is one. The chain is built from TRBV11-2 and TRBJ2-1; 9 bases are shared with TRBD2. The V gene's germline CDR1 is SGHAT and CDR2 FQNNGV. The CDR3 runs to 14 residues. V trimming: 3 bases; J trimming: 8 bases; junction bases outside the gene matches: 5. The DNA for the CDR3 is TGTGCCAGCAGCTTGGGACTAGCTATCGATGAGCAGTTCTTC. Translated, it gives CASSLGLAIDEQFF.

The genes are TRBV5-4 and TRBJ2-1, with 14 bases matching TRBD2. The V segment lost 4 bases and the J segment 3 bases; nucleotides outside the gene matches: 3. Germline-derived CDR1 and CDR2 are SGHNT and YYREEE (reference sequence). The CDR3 contains 16 residues. The DNA of the CDR3 is TGTGCCAGCAGCCCAGGACTAGCGGGGGGCTACAATGAGCAGTTCTTC. This gives the protein CASSPGLAGGYNEQFF.

The chain is built from TRBV4-2 and TRBJ2-2; the match to TRBD2 covers 9 bases. Trimming took 4 bases from V and 5 from J; bases not matched to a gene: 5. The CDR3 loop spans 15 amino acids. CDR1 and CDR2 from the germline V gene are LGHNA and YNFKEQ. Here the CDR3 reads CASSLGLAGTGELFF. DNA of the CDR3: TGTGCCAGCAGCCTGGGACTAGCAGGAACCGGGGAGCTGTTTTTT.

The chain carries TRBV4-1 and TRBJ1-3, with D uncertain. This CDR3 contains 16 residues. Germline lookup yields CDR1 MGHRA and CDR2 YSYEKL. Trimming took 0 bases from V and 0 from J, leaving 9 bases between them. The CDR3 sequence: CASSQDEADSGNTIYF. CDR3 bases: TGCGCCAGCAGCCAAGATGAGGCGGACTCTGGAAACACCATATATTTT.

The chain uses TRBV6-5 and TRBJ2-3; 10 nucleotides match TRBD1. The CDR3 has 16 amino acids. Germline CDR1 and CDR2: MNHEY and SVGAGI. V was clipped by 2 bases and J by 5 bases; unmatched bases: 7. CDR3 in amino acids: CASSYNDRGLGDTQYF. CDR3 nucleotides: TGTGCCAGCAGTTACAACGACAGGGGGCTAGGAGATACGCAGTATTTT.

The count of this clone is one. Written as DNA, the CDR3 is TGCGCCAGCAGCTTAAGCGGGAGGGCCGAAGAGACCCAGTACTTC. Amino acid sequence: CASSLSGRAEETQYF. This rearrangement joins TRBV5-1 to TRBJ2-5; 10 bases fit TRBD2. CDR1 and CDR2 (germline): SGHRS, YFSETQ. The CDR3 loop spans 15 amino acids. The J segment lost 3 bases and the V segment lost 2 bases, leaving 4 bases of the junction unmatched.

V is TRBV2 and J is TRBJ2-1; D might be TRBD1 (6 bases). Germline V gene data show CDR1 as SNHLY and CDR2 as FYNNEI. V was shortened by 8 bases and J by 9 bases, with 8 bases between the two germline ends. This CDR3 comprises 10 residues. Here the CDR3 reads CASARGEQFF. In nucleotides, the CDR3 is TGTGCCAGCGCCAGGGGTGAGCAGTTCTTC.

The J gene is TRBJ1-5, the V gene TRBV19; no definite D call. Germline V gene data show CDR1 as LNHDA and CDR2 as SQIVND (reference sequence). CDR3 size: 16 residues. The V gene lost 10 bases and the J gene lost 0 bases, with 19 bases spanning the gap. The CDR3 nucleotides are TGTGCCACCCAACGCGGAGTAGCGTATAGCAATCAGCCCCAGCATTTT. Translation gives CATQRGVAYSNQPQHF.

V usage is TRBV7-3 and J usage is TRBJ2-5, with TRBD2 identical over 7 bases. Per germline, CDR1 SGHTA and CDR2 FQGTGA. V was pared by 0 bases and J by 7 bases, with 11 bases of the junction left unmatched. The CDR3 is 16 residues long. The CDR3: CASSLTGGSDRGTQYF. In DNA, the CDR3 is TGTGCCAGCAGCTTAACGGGCGGGAGCGACCGGGGGACCCAGTACTTC.

The chain has TRBV4-2 and TRBJ1-3; TRBD1 aligns across 8 bases. Germline V gives CDR1 LGHNA, CDR2 YNFKEQ. The CDR3 covers 15 residues. The V segment lost 2 bases and the J segment 4 bases; nucleotides outside the gene matches: 4. The CDR3 loop reads CASSQTGGSGNTIYF. The CDR3 coding sequence is TGTGCCAGCAGCCAAACAGGGGGATCCGGAAACACCATATATTTT.

This sequence joins TRBV7-2 and TRBJ1-5; D is perhaps TRBD1 (5 bases). CDR1 and CDR2 (germline): SGHTA, FQGNSA. This CDR3 region has 15 residues. V was pared by 5 bases and J by 1 base, with 12 bases between. Written as DNA, the CDR3 is TGTGCCAGCAGCGCGCAGGGAGGCAGCAATCAGCCCCAGCATTTT. As protein: CASSAQGGSNQPQHF.

This clone was found once. This chain uses TRBV6-5 with TRBJ2-3, with D maybe TRBD2 (6 bases). The CDR3 is made up of 14 amino acids. Germline CDR1 is MNHEY and CDR2 is SVGAGI. The V gene lost 6 bases and the J gene lost 6 bases, with 16 bases spanning the gap. The CDR3 nucleotides read TGTGCCAGCAGCACTCCCCTGCGGGGTGATACGCAGTATTTT. Its translation: CASSTPLRGDTQYF.

This chain joins TRBV5-1 and TRBJ2-1; 7 bases map to TRBD2. V lost 0 bases to trimming and J lost 15 bases; unmatched junction nucleotides: 3. Germline loops: CDR1 SGHRS, CDR2 YFSETQ. The CDR3 is 11 residues long. The DNA of the CDR3 is TGCGCCAGCAGCTTGGCGGGGGGATGGTTCTTC. The encoded protein is CASSLAGGWFF.

The chain links TRBV5-4 to TRBJ2-1; weak D call: TRBD1 (6 bases). CDR1 and CDR2 (germline): SGHNT, YYREEE (reference sequence). The V and J ends lost 4 bases and 10 bases respectively, with 12 bases between them. The CDR3 consists of 12 residues. The CDR3 DNA reads TGTGCCAGCAGCGTCGGGACACAGGAGCAGTTCTTC. Encoded protein: CASSVGTQEQFF.

V gene TRBV19 combines with J gene TRBJ2-7; 13 nucleotides line up with TRBD2. The germline CDR1 and CDR2 sequences are LNHDA and SQIVND (reference sequence). V shed 6 bases, J shed 7 bases, and the junction held 12 bases outside the gene matches. The CDR3 runs 16 residues. The CDR3 sequence is CASSRTGLAGEDEQYF. The CDR3 DNA sequence: TGTGCCAGTAGCCGTACAGGACTAGCGGGAGAGGATGAGCAGTACTTC.

The rearrangement links TRBV6-1 to TRBJ2-7; D is undetermined. Trimming removed 3 bases from V and 3 bases from J, with 9 bases in between. Germline V CDR1 and CDR2: MNHNS, SASEGT. This CDR3 is 13 amino acids long. The CDR3 nucleotides read TGTGCCAGCAGTGACTTACATGGCTACGAGCAGTACTTC. This sequence encodes CASSDLHGYEQYF.

The chain recombines TRBV4-1 with TRBJ2-1; 9 nucleotides line up with TRBD2. J gave up 7 bases and V 1 base, and 11 bases lay outside the gene matches. This CDR3 region has 17 residues. The germline V gene encodes CDR1 MGHRA and CDR2 YSYEKL. CDR3 in DNA: TGCGCCAGCAGCCAAGGGAGGGCGGGAGGGCTGCGGAATGAGCAGTTCTTC. This gives the protein CASSQGRAGGLRNEQFF.

The rearrangement joins TRBV5-1 to TRBJ1-2; D is undetermined. V lost 5 bases to trimming and J lost 4 bases, with 12 bases between them. There are 13 residues in the CDR3. Germline CDR1 is SGHRS and CDR2 is YFSETQ. The CDR3 bases are TGCGCCAGCAGATCCCTCTCGGGCTATGGCTACACCTTC. Protein: CASRSLSGYGYTF.

The chain is built from TRBV19 and TRBJ1-2; 12 bases match TRBD1. Trimming cost V 5 bases and J 4 bases; bases outside gene matches: 8. The CDR3 consists of 16 residues. CDR1 and CDR2 (germline): LNHDA, SQIVND (reference sequence). CDR3 sequence (DNA): TGTGCCAGTAGTCTTCCGGGACAGGGGGCTCGCTATGGCTACACCTTC. Protein: CASSLPGQGARYGYTF.

The J gene is TRBJ2-1, the V gene TRBV7-2, with TRBD2 matching 14 bases. Unmatched junction bases numbered 10, after V lost 5 bases and J lost 7 bases. This CDR3 has 17 residues. The germline V gene has CDR1 SGHTA and CDR2 FQGNSA. CDR3 loop: CASSDSGTSGGWNEQFF. The CDR3 DNA is TGTGCCAGCAGCGACTCCGGGACTAGCGGGGGTTGGAATGAGCAGTTCTTC. The full variable domain, rest sourced from reference TRBV7-2 and TRBJ2-1, is GAGVSQSPSNKVTEKGKDVELRCDPISGHTALYWYRQSLGQGLEFLIYFQGNSAPDKSGLPSDRFSAERTGGSVSTLTIQRTQQEDSAVYLCASSDSGTSGGWNEQFFGPGTRLTVL.

This rearrangement joins TRBV30 to TRBJ2-7; 9 bases are shared with TRBD1. Germline assignment: CDR1 GTSNPN and CDR2 SVGIG (reference sequence). CDR3 length: 14 residues. J gave up 4 bases and V 4 bases, and 8 bases lay outside the gene matches. In DNA form, the CDR3 reads TGTGCCTGGACCCCGGGACAGGGTCGGTACGAGCAGTACTTC. It is translated as CAWTPGQGRYEQYF.